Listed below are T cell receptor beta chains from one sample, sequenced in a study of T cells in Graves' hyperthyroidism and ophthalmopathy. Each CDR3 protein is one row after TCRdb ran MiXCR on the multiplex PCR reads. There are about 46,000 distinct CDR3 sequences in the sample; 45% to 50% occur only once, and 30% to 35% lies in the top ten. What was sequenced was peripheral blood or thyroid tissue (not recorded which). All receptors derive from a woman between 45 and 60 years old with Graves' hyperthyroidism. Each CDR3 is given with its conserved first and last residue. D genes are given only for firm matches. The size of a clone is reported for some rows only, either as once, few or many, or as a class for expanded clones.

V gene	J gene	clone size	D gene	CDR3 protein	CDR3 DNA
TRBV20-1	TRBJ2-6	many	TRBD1	CSGIVGGSGLGQGASGANVLTF	TGCAGTGGTATCGTCGGGGGTTCCGGCTTGGGACAGGGGGCGTCTGGGGCCAACGTCCTGACTTTC
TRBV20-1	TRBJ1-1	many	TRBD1	CSASDRGGITEAFF	TGCAGTGCTAGTGACAGGGGAGGGATCACTGAAGCTTTCTTT
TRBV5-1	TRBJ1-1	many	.	CASSFSASGLNTEAFF	TGCGCCAGCAGCTTTTCGGCCAGCGGGTTGAACACTGAAGCTTTCTTT
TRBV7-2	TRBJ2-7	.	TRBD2	CASSFLLAGHEQYF	TGTGCCAGCAGCTTCCTACTAGCGGGACACGAGCAGTACTTC
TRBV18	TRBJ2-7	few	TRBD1	CASSPTGVYSYEQYF	TGTGCCAGCTCACCGACAGGGGTCTACTCCTACGAGCAGTACTTC
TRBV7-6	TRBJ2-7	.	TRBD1	CASSLTGPYEQYF	TGTGCCAGCAGCCTGACAGGGCCCTACGAGCAGTACTTC
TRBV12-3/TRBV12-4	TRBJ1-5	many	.	CASSLGQPQHF	TGTGCCAGCAGTTTAGGTCAGCCCCAGCATTTT
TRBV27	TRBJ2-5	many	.	CASSFGRQETQYF	TGTGCCAGCAGTTTTGGCAGGCAAGAGACCCAGTACTTC
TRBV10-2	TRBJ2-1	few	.	CASSAMGANEQFF	TGCGCCAGCAGTGCCATGGGGGCGAATGAGCAGTTCTTC
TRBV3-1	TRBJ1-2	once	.	CASSQEASGYTF	TGTGCCAGCAGCCAAGAAGCATCTGGCTACACCTTC
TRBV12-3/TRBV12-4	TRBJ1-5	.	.	CASRPRGGRQPQHF	TGTGCCAGCAGACCTAGGGGGGGGCGGCAGCCCCAGCATTTT
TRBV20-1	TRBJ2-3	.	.	CSAPDALDTQYF	TGCAGTGCCCCCGATGCCTTGGATACGCAGTATTTT
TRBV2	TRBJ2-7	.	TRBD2	CASRGLATYEQYF	TGTGCCAGCCGGGGACTAGCAACCTACGAGCAGTACTTC
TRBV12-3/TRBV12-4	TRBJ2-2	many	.	CASSFYGTGELFF	TGTGCCAGCAGTTTCTACGGGACCGGGGAGCTGTTTTTT
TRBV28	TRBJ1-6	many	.	CASSFRQNISPLHF	TGTGCCAGCAGTTTCCGGCAGAATATATCACCCCTCCACTTT
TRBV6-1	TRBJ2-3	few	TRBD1	CASSDDRGGRDTQYF	TGTGCCAGCAGCGACGACAGGGGAGGAAGAGATACGCAGTATTTT
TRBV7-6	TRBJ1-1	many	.	CASSRSAPPGSKVAFF	TGTGCCAGCAGCCGATCCGCGCCGCCGGGCTCGAAGGTTGCTTTCTTT
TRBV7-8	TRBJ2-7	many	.	CASEGRGSYEQYF	TGTGCCAGTGAAGGGAGGGGGAGCTACGAGCAGTACTTC
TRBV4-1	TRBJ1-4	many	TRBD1	CASSQVSGQGAFEKLFF	TGCGCCAGCAGCCAAGTTTCCGGACAGGGGGCATTTGAAAAACTGTTTTTT
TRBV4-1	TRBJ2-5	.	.	CASSQVPGTVTQETQYF	TGCGCCAGCAGCCAAGTTCCGGGCACGGTGACACAAGAGACCCAGTACTTC
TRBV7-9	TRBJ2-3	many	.	CASSQYGRNTDTQYF	TGTGCCAGCAGCCAGTACGGGAGAAACACAGATACGCAGTATTTT
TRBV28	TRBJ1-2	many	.	CASSLASYGYTF	TGTGCCAGCAGTTTGGCCAGCTATGGCTACACCTTC
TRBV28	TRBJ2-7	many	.	CASMARREQYF	TGTGCCAGCATGGCGCGTCGTGAGCAGTACTTC
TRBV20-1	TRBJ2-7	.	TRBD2	CSATGTSGRAYEQYF	TGCAGTGCTACTGGGACTAGCGGGAGAGCGTACGAGCAGTACTTC
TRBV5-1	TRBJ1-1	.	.	CASRAGNTEALF	TGCGCCAGCAGAGCAGGGAACACTGAGGCTCTCTTT
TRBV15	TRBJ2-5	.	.	CATSLTGVGETQYF	TGTGCCACCAGCCTGACCGGGGTAGGGGAGACCCAGTACTTC
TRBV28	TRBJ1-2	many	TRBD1	CARSGQGGYTF	TGTGCCAGATCGGGACAGGGTGGCTACACCTTC
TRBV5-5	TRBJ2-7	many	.	CASSRRMAGEMYEQYF	TGTGCCAGCAGCAGGCGAATGGCAGGGGAGATGTACGAGCAGTACTTC
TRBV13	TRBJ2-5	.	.	CASSLGGPEAQYF	TGTGCCAGCAGCTTAGGGGGACCAGAGGCCCAGTACTTC
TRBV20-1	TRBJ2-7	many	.	CSARDRGGFTNYEQYF	TGCAGTGCTAGAGATAGGGGCGGTTTCACTAACTACGAGCAGTACTTC
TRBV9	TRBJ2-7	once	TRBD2	CASSVQAGGVEQYF	TGTGCCAGCAGCGTACAAGCGGGAGGGGTCGAGCAGTACTTC
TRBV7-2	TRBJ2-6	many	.	CASSLGGSSGANVLTF	TGTGCCAGCAGCCTAGGAGGGAGCTCTGGGGCCAACGTCCTGACTTTC
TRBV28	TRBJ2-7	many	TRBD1	CASRSDRAVRGYEQYF	TGTGCCAGCAGATCGGACAGGGCCGTGAGAGGATACGAGCAGTACTTC
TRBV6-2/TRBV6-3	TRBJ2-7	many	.	CASSYSKDGRDNEQYF	TGTGCCAGCAGTTACTCGAAGGACGGGAGAGACAACGAGCAGTACTTC
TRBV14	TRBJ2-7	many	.	CASSQSDLSIYEQYF	TGTGCCAGCAGCCAATCGGACCTTTCGATCTACGAGCAGTACTTC
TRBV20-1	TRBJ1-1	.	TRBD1	CSARSGTGHTEAFF	TGCAGTGCTAGGTCAGGGACAGGGCACACTGAAGCTTTCTTT
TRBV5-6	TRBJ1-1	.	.	CASRAGTMNTEAFF	TGTGCCAGCAGGGCAGGGACCATGAACACTGAAGCTTTCTTT
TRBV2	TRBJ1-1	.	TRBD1	CASSAFRGDTEAFF	TGTGCCAGCAGTGCTTTCAGGGGGGACACTGAAGCTTTCTTT
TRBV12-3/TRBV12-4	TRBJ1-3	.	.	CASSGERGRPSGNTIYF	TGTGCCAGCAGTGGGGAGCGGGGGAGGCCCTCTGGAAACACCATATATTTT
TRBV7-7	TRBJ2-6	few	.	CASSLGSPGDTGANVLTF	TGTGCTAGCAGCTTAGGGTCCCCAGGGGACACCGGGGCCAACGTCCTGACTTTC
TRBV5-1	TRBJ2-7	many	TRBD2	CASSLAGLEAEQYF	TGCGCCAGCAGCTTGGCGGGACTAGAGGCCGAGCAGTACTTC
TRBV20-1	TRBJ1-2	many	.	CSARAKGTAYGYTF	TGCAGTGCTAGGGCTAAAGGGACGGCCTATGGCTACACCTTC
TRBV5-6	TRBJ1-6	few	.	CASSRSGRDYSPLHF	TGTGCCAGCAGCCGATCGGGACGGGATTATTCACCCCTCCACTTT
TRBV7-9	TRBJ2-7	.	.	CASSPPLAFEEQYF	TGTGCCAGCAGCCCCCCGTTGGCATTCGAGGAGCAGTACTTC
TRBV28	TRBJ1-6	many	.	CASSLAPGLTSPLHF	TGTGCCAGCAGCCTCGCCCCGGGGTTAACGTCACCCCTCCACTTT
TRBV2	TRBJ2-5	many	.	CASSDSGGETQYF	TGTGCCAGCAGTGATTCCGGAGGGGAGACCCAGTACTTC
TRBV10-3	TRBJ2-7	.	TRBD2	CAIRTSGASYEQYF	TGTGCCATCCGGACTAGCGGGGCATCCTACGAGCAGTACTTC
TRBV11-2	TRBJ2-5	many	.	CASSLETGRSSQYF	TGTGCCAGCAGCTTAGAAACAGGGCGTTCGTCCCAGTACTTC
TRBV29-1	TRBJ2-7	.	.	CSVDEGNPYEQYF	TGCAGCGTTGACGAGGGGAATCCCTACGAGCAGTACTTC